This entry is about one T cell receptor (beta chain). The sample is drawn from a study of OX40 agonist ivuxolimab in advanced cancers. Study details: Hepatocellular carcinoma, melanoma, renal cell or head and neck cancer affected the dose-escalation patients.

The germline V gene has CDR1 SGHTS and CDR2 YDEGEE. The CDR3 extends over 15 amino acids. V shed 4 bases, J shed 2 bases, and the junction held 8 bases outside the gene matches. The protocol was immunoSEQ multiplex PCR, while the TCRdb copy is restricted to in-frame clones and leaves out a portion. The sample records some 60,000 clones, 80% to 90% being singletons. The source material was CD4+ or CD8+ T cells sorted from blood, sampled in a trial of the OX40 agonist ivuxolimab. The gene calls are TRBV5-8 and TRBJ2-5; 7 nucleotides align to TRBD1. The sequence derives from an adult with an advanced solid tumor such as melanoma, head and neck, liver or kidney cancer. CDR3 in DNA: TGTGCCAGCAGCCCCCGAGGCAGGGGGCAAGAGACCCAGTACTTC. Encoded protein: CASSPRGRGQETQYF. The full variable domain, rest sourced from reference TRBV5-8 and TRBJ2-5, is EAGVTQSPTHLIKTRGQQATLRCSPISGHTSVYWYQQALGLGLQFLLWYDEGEERNRGNFPPRFSGRQFPNYSSELNVNALELEDSALYLCASSPRGRGQETQYFGPGTRLLVL.